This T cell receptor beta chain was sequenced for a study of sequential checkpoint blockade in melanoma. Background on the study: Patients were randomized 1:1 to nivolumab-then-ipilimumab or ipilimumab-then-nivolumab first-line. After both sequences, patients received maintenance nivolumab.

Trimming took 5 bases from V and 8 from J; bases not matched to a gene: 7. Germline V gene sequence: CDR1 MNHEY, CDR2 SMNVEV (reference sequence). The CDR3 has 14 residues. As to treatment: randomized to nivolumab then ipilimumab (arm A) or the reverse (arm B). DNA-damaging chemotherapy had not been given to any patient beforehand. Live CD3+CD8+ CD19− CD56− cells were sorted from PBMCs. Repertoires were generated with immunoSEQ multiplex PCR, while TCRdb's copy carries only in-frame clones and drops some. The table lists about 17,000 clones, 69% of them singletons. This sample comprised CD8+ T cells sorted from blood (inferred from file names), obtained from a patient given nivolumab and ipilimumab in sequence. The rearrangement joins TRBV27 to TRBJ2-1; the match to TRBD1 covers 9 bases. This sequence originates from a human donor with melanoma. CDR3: CASSLGQGLHEQFF. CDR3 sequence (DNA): TGTGCCAGCAGTCTGGGACAGGGTCTCCATGAGCAGTTCTTC.